Listed here are 14 T cell receptor beta chains from one sample, sequenced in a study of cytomegalovirus exposure and HLA in healthy donors. The PCR contained 60 Vbeta and 13 Jbeta primers. Produced via immunoSEQ multiplex PCR; TCRdb's table is partial and in-frame only. Of some 140,000 clones in the sample, under 85% were seen once. Sequences were obtained from PBMCs. Source of these receptors: a man in his late teens or twenties in good health and CMV-seronegative.

The chain recombines TRBV5-1 with TRBJ1-5, with TRBD1 matching 7 bases. The length of the CDR3 is 17 residues. With V trimmed by 7 bases and J by 1 base, 14 bases remained unmatched. Per the germline V gene, CDR1 is SGHRS and CDR2 is YFSETQ. The CDR3: CASDSLRRGRSNQPQHF. CDR3 nucleotides: TGCGCCAGCGACTCGCTTCGGAGGGGGCGAAGCAATCAGCCCCAGCATTTT.

The V gene is TRBV19, the J gene TRBJ1-5; TRBD1 matches 7 bases. Per the germline V gene, CDR1 is LNHDA and CDR2 is SQIVND (reference sequence). Unmatched junction bases numbered 6, after V lost 5 bases and J lost 5 bases. CDR3 length equals 14 residues. The CDR3 spells CASSSWDSYQPQHF. The CDR3 DNA is TGTGCCAGTAGTTCATGGGACAGCTATCAGCCCCAGCATTTT.

The table lists this clone with a count of one. The chain joins TRBV5-1 to TRBJ2-5; the D gene is possibly TRBD2 (6 bases). The germline V gene encodes CDR1 SGHRS and CDR2 YFSETQ. The ends were cut back, 0 bases at V and 5 bases at J, with 20 bases in the middle. The CDR3 sequence is 17 residues long. The CDR3 reads CASSLEETRKLGETQYF. The CDR3 DNA reads TGCGCCAGCAGCTTGGAAGAGACTAGGAAGCTTGGGGAGACCCAGTACTTC. The whole variable domain, filled in from reference TRBV5-1 and TRBJ2-5, reads KAGVTQTPRYLIKTRGQQVTLSCSPISGHRSVSWYQQTPGQGLQFLFEYFSETQRNKGNFPGRFSGRQFSNSRSEMNVSTLELGDSALYLCASSLEETRKLGETQYFGPGTRLLVL.

DNA for the CDR3: TGCGCCAGCAGCCACCAGGACAGGGATGAAAAACTGTTTTTT. Translation gives CASSHQDRDEKLFF. The chain joins TRBV4-3 to TRBJ1-4; 8 positions match TRBD1. J was trimmed by 6 bases and V by 3 bases; bases with no gene match: 3. The CDR3 is 14 amino acids. Germline V gene sequence: CDR1 LGHNA, CDR2 YSLEER.

This clone has just one count. The J gene is TRBJ1-1, the V gene TRBV29-1; perhaps TRBD1 as D (6 bases). V lost 6 bases and J 0 bases, leaving 11 bases between the germline ends. Germline CDR1 and CDR2: SQVTM and ANQGSEA. The CDR3 spans 13 residues. CDR3 coding DNA: TGCAGCGTGGGGACAAGGTTGAACACTGAAGCTTTCTTT. This codes for CSVGTRLNTEAFF.

This clone was found a few times. The gene calls are TRBV7-2 and TRBJ1-3; TRBD1 agrees at 9 bases. The CDR3 is 15 amino acids. CDR1 and CDR2 (germline): SGHTA, FQGNSA. Germline trimming cut 4 bases from V and 4 bases from J; bases unmatched to any gene: 5. The CDR3 protein is CASSSYRGPGNTIYF. The CDR3, as DNA: TGTGCCAGCAGCTCTTACAGGGGGCCCGGAAACACCATATATTTT.

The chain combines TRBV6-6 with TRBJ1-1; D ambiguous. Germline V gene data show CDR1 as MNHNY and CDR2 as SVGAGI (reference sequence). This CDR3 is built from 11 residues. The ends were cut back, 10 bases at V and 3 bases at J, with 9 bases in the middle. CDR3 coding DNA: TGTGCCACCCGTCTTGACACTGAAGCTTTCTTT. Translating it yields CATRLDTEAFF.

This chain uses TRBV5-4 with TRBJ2-5, with 11 bases lining up with TRBD2. CDR1 is SGHNT and CDR2 is YYREEE in the germline V gene (reference sequence). Trimming removed 2 bases from V and 7 bases from J; junction bases left unmatched: 4. The CDR3 consists of 14 residues. CDR3 loop: CASSLFGTSGTQYF. The CDR3 DNA reads TGTGCCAGCAGCTTATTCGGGACTAGCGGGACCCAGTACTTC.

As for this clone: The junction departs from germline at one end; a sequencing error may be responsible. This chain uses TRBV7-7 with TRBJ2-2; 8 bases line up with TRBD2. CDR3 size: 16 residues. Germline V gene data show CDR1 as SSHAT and CDR2 as FNYEAQ (reference sequence). In DNA, the CDR3 is TGTGCTAGCAGTCCCGTAGCGGGGAAGAGCACCGGGGAGCTGTTTTTT. Amino acids: CASSPVAGKSTGELFF.

V gene TRBV4-3 combines with J gene TRBJ2-7; 10 nucleotides agree with TRBD1. J lost 5 bases, V lost 3 bases, and 10 bases had no gene match. The germline V gene has CDR1 LGHNA and CDR2 YSLEER. The CDR3 has 16 residues. The CDR3 here is CASSQAFGTGDDEQYF. The CDR3, as DNA: TGCGCCAGCAGCCAGGCGTTCGGGACAGGGGACGACGAGCAGTACTTC.

V is TRBV30 and J is TRBJ1-1; a weak D match, TRBD1 (6 bases). Trimming left V 4 bases short and J 5 bases short, with 23 bases between. Germline CDR1 reads GTSNPN; CDR2 reads SVGIG (reference sequence). The CDR3 is 16 residues long. The CDR3 region is CAWTLGWGPPDTEAFF. CDR3 sequence (DNA): TGTGCCTGGACCCTGGGTTGGGGGCCTCCGGATACTGAAGCTTTCTTT.

The gene calls are TRBV6-5 and TRBJ1-1; D is ambiguous. The length of the CDR3 is 14 residues. The germline CDR1 and CDR2 sequences are MNHEY and SVGAGI. Trimming pared 0 bases from V and 7 bases from J, leaving 12 bases between. CDR3 DNA sequence: TGTGCCAGCAGTTACTCAGAGGGAATCGATGAAGCTTTCTTT. It yields the protein CASSYSEGIDEAFF.

The V and J genes are TRBV5-8 and TRBJ2-7, with 10 bases fitting TRBD2. Germline trimming cut 4 bases from V and 2 bases from J; bases unmatched to any gene: 6. This CDR3 contains 15 residues. The germline gives CDR1 SGHTS, CDR2 YDEGEE. DNA of the CDR3: TGTGCCAGCAGCCTGAGCGGGGGGGGGACCTACGAGCAGTACGTC. Translated, it gives CASSLSGGGTYEQYV.

Worth noting for this clone: In the same sample, other DNA sequences code for this CDR3. The CDR3 sequence is CASSLGDRDYNEQFF. In DNA form, the CDR3 reads TGCGCCAGCAGCTTGGGGGACAGGGACTACAATGAGCAGTTCTTC. The chain uses TRBV5-1 and TRBJ2-1, with 9 nucleotides matching TRBD1. This CDR3 spans 15 amino acids. V lost 0 bases and J lost 3; bases outside the gene matches: 1. In germline, CDR1 is SGHRS, CDR2 YFSETQ.